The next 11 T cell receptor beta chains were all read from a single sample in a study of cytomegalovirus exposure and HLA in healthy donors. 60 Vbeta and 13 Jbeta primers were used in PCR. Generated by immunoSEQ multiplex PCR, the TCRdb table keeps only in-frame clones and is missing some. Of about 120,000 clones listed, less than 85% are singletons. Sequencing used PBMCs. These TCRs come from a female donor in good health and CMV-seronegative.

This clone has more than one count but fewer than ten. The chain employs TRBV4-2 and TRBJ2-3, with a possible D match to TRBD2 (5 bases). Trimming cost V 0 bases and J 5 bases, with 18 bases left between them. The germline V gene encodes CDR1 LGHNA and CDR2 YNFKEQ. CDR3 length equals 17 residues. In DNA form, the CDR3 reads TGTGCCAGCAGCCAAGAATTGGTGCCCGAGGGTGGAGATACGCAGTATTTT. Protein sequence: CASSQELVPEGGDTQYF.

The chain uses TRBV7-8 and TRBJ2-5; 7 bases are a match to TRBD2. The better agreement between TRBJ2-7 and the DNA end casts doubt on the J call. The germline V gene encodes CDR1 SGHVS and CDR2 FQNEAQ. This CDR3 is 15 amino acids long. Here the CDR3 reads CASSLGGGRTYEQYF. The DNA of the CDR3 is TGTGCCAGCAGCTTAGGGGGGGGAAGAACCTACGAGCAGTACTTC.

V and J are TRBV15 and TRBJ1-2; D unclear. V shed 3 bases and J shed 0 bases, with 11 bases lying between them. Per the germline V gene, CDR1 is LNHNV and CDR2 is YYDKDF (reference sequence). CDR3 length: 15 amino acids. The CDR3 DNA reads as TGTGCCACCAGCAGGCAGGAAAACCCTAACTATGGCTACACCTTC. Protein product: CATSRQENPNYGYTF. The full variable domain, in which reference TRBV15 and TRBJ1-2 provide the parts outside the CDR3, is DAMVIQNPRYQVTQFGKPVTLSCSQTLNHNVMYWYQQKSSQAPKLLFHYYDKDFNNEADTPDNFQSRRPNTSFCFLDIRSPGLGDTAMYLCATSRQENPNYGYTFGSGTRLTVV.

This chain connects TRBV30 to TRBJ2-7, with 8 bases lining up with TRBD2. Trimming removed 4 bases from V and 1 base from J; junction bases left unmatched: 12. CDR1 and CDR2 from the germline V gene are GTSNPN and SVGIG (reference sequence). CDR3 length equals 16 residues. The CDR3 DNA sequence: TGTGCCTGGACCCTAGGGGCGGGAGGTAGGTCCTACGAGCAGTACTTC. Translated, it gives CAWTLGAGGRSYEQYF.

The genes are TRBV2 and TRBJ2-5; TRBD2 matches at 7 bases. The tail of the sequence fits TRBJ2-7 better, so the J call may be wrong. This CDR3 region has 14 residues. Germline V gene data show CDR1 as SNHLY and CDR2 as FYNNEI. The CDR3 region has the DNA TGTGCCAGCCTCCTGCGGGAGAGCTCCTACGAGCAGTACTTC. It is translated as CASLLRESSYEQYF.

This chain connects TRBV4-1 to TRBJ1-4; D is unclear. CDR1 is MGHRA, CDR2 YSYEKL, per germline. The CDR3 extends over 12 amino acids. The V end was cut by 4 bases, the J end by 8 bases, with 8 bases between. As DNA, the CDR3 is TGCGCCAGCAGCCTAACAAAGGAAAAACTGTTTTTT. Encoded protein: CASSLTKEKLFF.

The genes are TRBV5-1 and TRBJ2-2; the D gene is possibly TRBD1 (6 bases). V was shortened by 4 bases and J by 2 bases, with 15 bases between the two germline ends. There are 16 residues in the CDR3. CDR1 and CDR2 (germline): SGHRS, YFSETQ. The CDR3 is CASSPPGTLNTGELFF. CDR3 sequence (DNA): TGCGCCAGCAGCCCCCCGGGGACACTAAACACCGGGGAGCTGTTTTTT. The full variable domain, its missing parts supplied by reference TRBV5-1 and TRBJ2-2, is KAGVTQTPRYLIKTRGQQVTLSCSPISGHRSVSWYQQTPGQGLQFLFEYFSETQRNKGNFPGRFSGRQFSNSRSEMNVSTLELGDSALYLCASSPPGTLNTGELFFGEGSRLTVL.

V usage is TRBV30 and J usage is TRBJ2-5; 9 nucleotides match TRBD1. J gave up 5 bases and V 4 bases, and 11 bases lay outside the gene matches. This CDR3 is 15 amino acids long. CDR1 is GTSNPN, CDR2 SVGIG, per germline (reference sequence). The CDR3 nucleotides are TGTGCCTGGATTTCCGGGACAGGGACAATGGAGACCCAGTACTTC. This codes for CAWISGTGTMETQYF.

This chain's CDR3 is CASSIGGTGTQPQHF. The DNA for the CDR3 is TGTGCCAGTAGTATAGGCGGGACAGGGACTCAGCCCCAGCATTTT. The J gene is TRBJ1-5, the V gene TRBV19; 9 nucleotides agree with TRBD1. Germline CDR1 reads LNHDA; CDR2 reads SQIVND (reference sequence). The CDR3 extends over 15 amino acids. The V and J ends lost 1 base and 6 bases, in that order; junction bases with no gene match: 4.

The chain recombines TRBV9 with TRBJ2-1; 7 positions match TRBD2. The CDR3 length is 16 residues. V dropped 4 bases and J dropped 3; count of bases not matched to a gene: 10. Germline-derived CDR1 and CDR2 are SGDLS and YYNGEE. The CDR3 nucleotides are TGTGCCAGCAGCCCCCCCGGGAGGAGGGACTACAATGAGCAGTTCTTC. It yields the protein CASSPPGRRDYNEQFF.

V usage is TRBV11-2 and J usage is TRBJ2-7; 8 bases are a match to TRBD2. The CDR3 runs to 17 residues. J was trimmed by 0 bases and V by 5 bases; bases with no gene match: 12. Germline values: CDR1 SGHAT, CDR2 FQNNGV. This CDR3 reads CASSAQPPSGHSYEQYF. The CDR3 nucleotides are TGTGCCAGCAGCGCCCAGCCGCCTAGCGGGCACTCCTACGAGCAGTACTTC.